These T cell receptor beta chains were read from a single sample in a study of identical twins. MiXCR, applied by TCRdb to the 5' RACE reads, yields one record per CDR3 protein. The table shows 1,800,000 or so distinct CDR3 sequences, with around 29% occurring only once. Sequenced input: cord blood. Source of these receptors: a newborn girl in good health. CDR3s include the opening cysteine and the closing phenylalanine or tryptophan. A D gene is named only where the DNA matches it firmly. Clone size appears in some rows only: once, few, many, or a class for an expanded clone.

d_call,v_call,j_call,clone_size,cdr3_aa,cdr3_nt
.,TRBV29-1,TRBJ2-2,few,CSVGTPTGELFF,TGCAGCGTAGGGACTCCCACCGGGGAGCTGTTTTTT
.,TRBV11-1,TRBJ2-7,.,CASSLNLLYEQYF,TGTGCCAGCAGCTTGAACTTACTCTACGAGCAGTACTTC
.,TRBV12-3/TRBV12-4,TRBJ2-1,.,CASIGGREQFF,TGTGCCAGCATAGGGGGGCGTGAGCAGTTCTTC
TRBD2,TRBV2,TRBJ2-7,.,CASSRRASGTDEQYF,TGTGCCAGCAGTCGGCGGGCTAGCGGGACCGACGAGCAGTACTTC
.,TRBV28,TRBJ2-6,.,CASSLYGSRGANVLTF,TGTGCCAGCAGTTTATATGGCAGCCGAGGGGCCAACGTCCTGACTTTC
TRBD2,TRBV12-3/TRBV12-4,TRBJ2-1,few,CASRKMTGGYEQFF,TGTGCCAGCAGAAAAATGACCGGGGGGTATGAGCAGTTCTTC
TRBD2,TRBV10-3,TRBJ2-3,.,CTIGPGGPPDTQYF,TGTACCATCGGTCCGGGAGGTCCCCCGGATACGCAGTATTTT
.,TRBV12-3/TRBV12-4,TRBJ2-7,.,CASSSNIRPAVEQYF,TGTGCCAGCAGTTCGAATATCCGGCCGGCTGTAGAGCAGTACTTC
TRBD1,TRBV12-3/TRBV12-4,TRBJ2-1,many,CASSFGTGTYNEQFF,TGTGCCAGCAGTTTTGGGACAGGAACCTACAATGAGCAGTTCTTC
.,TRBV7-9,TRBJ1-4,.,CASSFDGTTNENLFF,TGTGCCAGCAGCTTCGACGGCACAACTAATGAAAACCTGTTTTTT
.,TRBV27,TRBJ1-4,few,CASSFSPPNEKLFF,TGTGCCAGCAGTTTTAGTCCACCTAATGAAAAACTGTTTTTT
.,TRBV20-1,TRBJ1-2,.,CSARDPQEGLSPSNYGYTF,TGCAGTGCTAGAGATCCCCAGGAAGGGTTGAGTCCCAGTAACTATGGCTACACCTTC
.,TRBV7-8,TRBJ1-2,.,CASSLALQGPWGGYTF,TGTGCCAGCAGCTTAGCGCTCCAGGGCCCCTGGGGGGGCTACACCTTC
.,TRBV6-1,TRBJ2-4,few,CASRGTGKNIQYF,TGTGCCAGCAGGGGGACTGGCAAAAACATTCAGTACTTC
TRBD1,TRBV20-1,TRBJ1-2,.,CSATTGANYGYTF,TGCAGTGCTACGACAGGGGCTAACTATGGCTACACCTTC
.,TRBV5-1,TRBJ1-2,.,CASQGIDHGYTF,TGCGCCAGCCAGGGGATTGACCATGGCTACACCTTC
.,TRBV12-3/TRBV12-4,TRBJ2-3,few,CASSFRGQRGTDTQYF,TGTGCCAGCAGTTTTCGGGGTCAGAGGGGGACAGATACGCAGTATTTT
.,TRBV20-1,TRBJ2-7,few,CSARAVLEQYF,TGCAGTGCTAGAGCAGTACTCGAGCAGTACTTC
.,TRBV20-1,TRBJ2-1,once,CSARDPVAANEQFF,TGCAGTGCTAGAGATCCCGTGGCAGCTAATGAGCAGTTCTTC
.,TRBV6-1,TRBJ2-1,many,CASSPGRSSYNEQFF,TGTGCCAGCAGTCCGGGACGGAGCTCCTACAATGAGCAGTTCTTC
.,TRBV20-1,TRBJ2-5,.,CSASGTDNEQYF,TGCAGTGCTAGCGGGACCGACAATGAGCAGTACTTC
TRBD2,TRBV25-1,TRBJ2-1,once,CASSDLGLAGHEQFF,TGTGCCAGCAGTGACCTTGGACTAGCGGGACATGAGCAGTTCTTC
.,TRBV20-1,TRBJ1-2,.,CSASFTGTNCGYTF,TGCAGTGCTAGTTTTACCGGGACAAACTGTGGCTACACCTTC
.,TRBV5-1,TRBJ1-5,.,CASSATTGGHQPQHF,TGCGCCAGCAGCGCGACAACCGGTGGGCATCAGCCCCAGCATTTT
TRBD1,TRBV20-1,TRBJ2-7,.,CSAYRTGPYEQYF,TGCAGTGCCTATCGGACAGGGCCCTACGAGCAGTACTTC
TRBD2,TRBV9,TRBJ2-1,.,CASSVGGGANEQFF,TGTGCCAGCAGCGTAGGCGGGGGGGCCAATGAGCAGTTCTTC
TRBD2,TRBV6-2/TRBV6-3,TRBJ2-1,.,CASSSGTSGRAYEQFF,TGTGCCAGCAGCAGTGGGACTAGCGGGAGGGCCTATGAGCAGTTCTTC
TRBD1,TRBV20-1,TRBJ2-3,few,CSARQSLDRAGDTQYF,TGCAGTGCTAGACAGTCCCTGGACAGGGCGGGAGATACGCAGTATTTT
TRBD2,TRBV5-1,TRBJ2-7,few,CASSPDPRGSYEQYF,TGCGCCAGCAGCCCCGACCCCCGCGGGAGCTACGAGCAGTACTTC
.,TRBV20-1,TRBJ1-2,.,CSAMDSYGYTF,TGCAGTGCTATGGACAGCTATGGCTACACCTTC
TRBD2,TRBV6-1,TRBJ2-7,few,CASSVGTSRTYEQYF,TGTGCCAGCAGTGTCGGGACTAGCAGAACCTACGAGCAGTACTTC
.,TRBV5-1,TRBJ2-7,.,CASSQAALPPNEQYF,TGCGCCAGCAGCCAGGCAGCGCTACCGCCCAATGAGCAGTACTTC
TRBD1,TRBV4-1,TRBJ2-1,.,CASSQRRTGDNEQFF,TGCGCCAGCAGCCAACGTAGGACAGGGGACAATGAGCAGTTCTTC
.,TRBV3-1,TRBJ2-7,few,CASSQRFSYEQYF,TGTGCCAGCAGCCAAAGATTCTCCTACGAGCAGTACTTC
TRBD1,TRBV28,TRBJ2-5,many,CASNLDRVQETQYF,TGTGCCAGCAACTTGGACAGGGTCCAAGAGACCCAGTACTTC
.,TRBV29-1,TRBJ1-4,.,CSGGGGTNEKLFF,TGCAGCGGCGGAGGGGGAACTAATGAAAAACTGTTTTTT
.,TRBV11-2,TRBJ2-2,.,CASSLDLWVWIGELFF,TGTGCCAGCAGCTTAGATCTCTGGGTGTGGATCGGGGAGCTGTTTTTT
TRBD2,TRBV3-1,TRBJ2-3,.,CASSQESGGTDTQYF,TGTGCCAGCAGCCAAGAAAGCGGGGGGACAGATACGCAGTATTTT
TRBD1,TRBV7-2,TRBJ2-7,.,CASSLGGGAVYEQYF,TGTGCCAGCAGCTTAGGAGGGGGCGCCGTCTACGAGCAGTACTTC
.,TRBV24-1,TRBJ2-5,.,CATSDPKDIGETQYF,TGTGCCACCAGTGATCCTAAGGACATCGGGGAGACCCAGTACTTC
TRBD1,TRBV4-1,TRBJ2-7,.,CASSRRQGSSYEQYF,TGCGCCAGCAGCCGCCGACAGGGTAGCTCCTACGAGCAGTACTTC
.,TRBV6-2/TRBV6-3,TRBJ2-7,few,CASRFKGPVLYEQYF,TGTGCCAGCAGATTCAAGGGACCGGTACTTTACGAGCAGTACTTC
.,TRBV7-9,TRBJ1-6,.,CATDSPGSSYNSPLHF,TGTGCCACCGATTCACCCGGTAGCTCCTATAATTCACCCCTCCACTTT
.,TRBV28,TRBJ2-2,.,CASKLYSGSETGELFF,TGTGCCAGCAAGCTCTACAGTGGAAGTGAAACCGGGGAGCTGTTTTTT
TRBD2,TRBV4-1,TRBJ2-2,.,CASSQLGLAGRTGELFF,TGCGCCAGCAGCCAATTAGGACTAGCGGGACGCACCGGGGAGCTGTTTTTT
TRBD2,TRBV7-2,TRBJ2-1,.,CASSFQEAGGHDEQFF,TGTGCCAGCAGTTTCCAAGAAGCGGGGGGGCACGATGAGCAGTTCTTC
.,TRBV21-1,TRBJ2-1,.,CASSKVAGGEQFF,TGTGCCAGCAGCAAAGTAGCGGGAGGTGAGCAGTTCTTC
TRBD2,TRBV20-1,TRBJ2-1,.,CSASRGTSLNEQFF,TGCAGTGCTAGCCGAGGGACTAGTCTAAATGAGCAGTTCTTC
TRBD1,TRBV20-1,TRBJ1-2,few,CSARAGTANYGYTF,TGCAGTGCTAGGGCCGGGACAGCTAACTATGGCTACACCTTC
TRBD2,TRBV3-1,TRBJ2-1,many,CASSQVASGSYNEQFF,TGTGCCAGCAGCCAAGTGGCTAGCGGTTCCTACAATGAGCAGTTCTTC
.,TRBV7-2,TRBJ1-6,.,CASSLTGNTPLHF,TGTGCCAGCAGCTTAACAGGGAATACACCCCTCCACTTT
.,TRBV18,TRBJ2-3,few,CASSPIFRFRTDTQYF,TGTGCCAGCTCACCGATATTCAGGTTTCGGACAGATACGCAGTATTTT
.,TRBV27,TRBJ2-3,few,CASSSDQRTDTQYF,TGTGCCAGCAGTTCAGACCAGCGCACAGATACGCAGTATTTT
.,TRBV28,TRBJ2-3,.,CASSRLKRHNTDTQYF,TGTGCCAGCAGTCGACTGAAACGGCATAACACAGATACGCAGTATTTT
TRBD1,TRBV25-1,TRBJ2-7,.,CARIQGLLYEQYF,TGTGCCAGGATACAGGGGCTTCTTTACGAGCAGTACTTC
TRBD2,TRBV4-2,TRBJ2-2,.,CASRVSREPPTGELFF,TGTGCCAGCAGAGTTTCGCGGGAGCCCCCCACCGGGGAGCTGTTTTTT
TRBD1,TRBV28,TRBJ1-6,.,CASSSGQGAGNSPPHF,TGTGCCAGCAGTTCGGGACAGGGGGCCGGGAATTCACCCCCCCACTTT
.,TRBV4-1,TRBJ1-6,few,CASSHFDGGSSYNSPLHF,TGCGCCAGCAGCCATTTTGACGGAGGAAGCTCCTATAATTCACCCCTCCACTTT
TRBD1,TRBV27,TRBJ1-5,.,CASSLRGARGPNQPQHF,TGTGCCAGCAGTTTAAGGGGGGCCAGGGGGCCTAATCAGCCCCAGCATTTT